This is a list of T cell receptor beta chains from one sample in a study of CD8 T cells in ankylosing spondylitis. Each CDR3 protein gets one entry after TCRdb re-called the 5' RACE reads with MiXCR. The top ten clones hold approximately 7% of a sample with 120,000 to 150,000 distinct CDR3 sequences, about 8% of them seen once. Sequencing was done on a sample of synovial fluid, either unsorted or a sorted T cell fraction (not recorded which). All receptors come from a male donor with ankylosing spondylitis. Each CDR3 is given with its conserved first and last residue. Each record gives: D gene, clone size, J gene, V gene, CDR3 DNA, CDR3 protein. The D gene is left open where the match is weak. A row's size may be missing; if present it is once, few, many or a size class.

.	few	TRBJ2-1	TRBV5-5	TGTGCCAGCCAAGACGGGGTTAACACCTACAATGAGCAGTTCTTC	CASQDGVNTYNEQFF
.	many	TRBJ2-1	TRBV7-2	TGTGCCAGCAGCCTGATATTGGGGGGCTCCTACAATGAGCAGTTCTTC	CASSLILGGSYNEQFF
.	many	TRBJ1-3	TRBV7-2	TGTGCCAGCAGCTTCGAATGGGGGTCCGGAAACACCATATATTTT	CASSFEWGSGNTIYF
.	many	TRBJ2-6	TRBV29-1	TGCAGCGCGAGTCACTCTGGGGCCAACGTCCTGACTTTC	CSASHSGANVLTF
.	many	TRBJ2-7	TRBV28	TGTGCCAGCAGTTTACCGGGATTCTACGAGCAGTACTTC	CASSLPGFYEQYF
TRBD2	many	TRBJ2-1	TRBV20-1	TGCAGTGCTAGAGATTGGACTAGCGGGAGCCTTAATGAGCAGTTCTTC	CSARDWTSGSLNEQFF
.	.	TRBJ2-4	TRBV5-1	TGCGCCAGCAGATACGGGGACATTCAGTACTTC	CASRYGDIQYF
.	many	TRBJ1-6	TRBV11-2	TGTGCCAGCAGCTACCGGACTTTTGATTCACCCCTCCACTTT	CASSYRTFDSPLHF
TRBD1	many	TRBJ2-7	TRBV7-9	TGTGCCAGCAGCTCCGGGACAGGATATGACGAGCAGTACTTC	CASSSGTGYDEQYF
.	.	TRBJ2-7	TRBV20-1	TGCAGTGCTAGCGAGAGAGTCGAGCAGTACTTC	CSASERVEQYF
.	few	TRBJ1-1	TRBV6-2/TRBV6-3	TGTGCCAGCCGGACCGCTCTCATGAACACTGAAGCTTTCTTT	CASRTALMNTEAFF
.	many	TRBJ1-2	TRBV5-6	TGTGCCAGCAGCTTGGGAAGGGACACCTATGGCTACACCTTC	CASSLGRDTYGYTF
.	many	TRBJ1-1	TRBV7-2	TGTGCCAGCAGCTTAGCGGTTCTAAACACTGAAGCTTTCTTT	CASSLAVLNTEAFF
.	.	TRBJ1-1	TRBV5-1	TGCGCCAGCAGCCAAGCCCAGGGGAACACTGAAGCTTTCTTT	CASSQAQGNTEAFF
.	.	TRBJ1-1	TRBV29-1	TGCAGCGTTGCCGCGGGGCTGGACACTGAAGCTTTCTTT	CSVAAGLDTEAFF
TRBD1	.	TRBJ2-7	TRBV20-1	TGCAGTGCTGTTTTGGAGGGGACAGGGGTCCACGAGCAGTACTTC	CSAVLEGTGVHEQYF
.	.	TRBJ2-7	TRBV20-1	TGCAGTGCTAGGTCAGGACCCTACGAGCAGTACTTC	CSARSGPYEQYF
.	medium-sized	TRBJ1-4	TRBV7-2	TGTGCCAGCAGCTTAATGGGAGGGTATGAAAAACTGTTTTTT	CASSLMGGYEKLFF
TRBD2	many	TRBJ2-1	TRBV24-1	TGTGCCACCAGTGATGCCCGGGTAGCGGGGGGCTCTAATGAGCAGTTCTTC	CATSDARVAGGSNEQFF
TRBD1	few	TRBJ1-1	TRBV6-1	TGTGCCAGCAGTGAAGCTTGGGACAGGCCTATTGAAGCTTTCTTT	CASSEAWDRPIEAFF
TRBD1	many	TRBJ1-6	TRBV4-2	TGTGCCAGCAGCCAAGAAGGGGGCGGGGGGTGGTCACCCCTCCACTTT	CASSQEGGGGWSPLHF
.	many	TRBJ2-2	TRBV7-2	TGTGCCAGCAGCTTTGTAGCGGGGGAGCTGTTTTTT	CASSFVAGELFF
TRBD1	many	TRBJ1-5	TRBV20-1	TGCAGTGCTGGGGGCGTGACAGGGGATCAGCCCCAGCATTTT	CSAGGVTGDQPQHF
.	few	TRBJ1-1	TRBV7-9	TGTGCCAGCAGCCGGACAGAAAAGAACACTGAAGCTTTCTTT	CASSRTEKNTEAFF